The text below deals with one T cell receptor (beta chain). Original analysis: Nucleated cell number was recorded as an estimate derived from reference gene primer amplification. Sequencing used immunoSEQ multiplex PCR; TCRdb keeps in-frame clones, though not all of them. The V and J calls and the clone size are those of that table, but D and trimming were determined from the DNA. The table shows tens of thousands of clones, with under 80% occurring only once. The sample comes from a study of blood T cell repertoires in COVID-19. The wider study: Collection of acute and convalescent COVID-19 samples took place in the United States, Italy and Spain. T cells, B-cell-depleted T cells, or PBMCs provided the cDNA or gDNA that served as material.

CDR3 length: 19 residues. In germline, CDR1 is SGHRS, CDR2 YFSETQ. V shed 0 bases and J shed 1 base, with 19 bases lying between them. The clonotype comes from a woman older than 75 with active or convalescent COVID-19. J is TRBJ2-2 and V is TRBV5-1; a possible D gene is TRBD1 (7 bases). Material for sequencing was peripheral blood. The CDR3 here is CASSLDWRGQVRNTGELFF. The CDR3 DNA is TGCGCCAGCAGCTTGGACTGGAGGGGGCAAGTTAGGAACACCGGGGAGCTGTTTTTT.